Described below is a single T cell receptor (beta chain) sequence and its context. What it binds is unknown. The data were taken from a study of cytomegalovirus exposure and HLA in healthy donors. Points from the study as a whole: Altogether, more than 150 TCR beta chains were recorded as cytomegalovirus-associated. Productive status was seen about 90% or about 30% of the time for most TCR beta V segments in an earlier analysis. A later analysis linked a missense DCLRE1C variant to TCR beta V- and J-gene trimming.

The V gene's germline CDR1 is SEHNR and CDR2 FQNEAQ (reference sequence). Trimming took 3 bases from V and 7 from J; bases not matched to a gene: 5. CDR3 length equals 14 residues. The PCR ran on 60 Vbeta and 13 Jbeta primers. The method was immunoSEQ multiplex PCR; TCRdb's version includes in-frame clones alone and lacks a portion of them. The sample records 200,000 or so clones, approximately 78% being singletons. The source material was PBMCs. The source of this sequence is a young man in good health and CMV-seronegative. V gene TRBV7-9 combines with J gene TRBJ2-1; 8 positions match TRBD2. The CDR3 spells CASSFQRGMNEQFF. The DNA of the CDR3 is TGTGCCAGCAGCTTCCAGCGGGGGATGAATGAGCAGTTCTTC.